One and the same sample provided the 18 T cell receptor beta chains below, sequenced in a study of blood T cell repertoires in COVID-19. Sequenced by immunoSEQ multiplex PCR; TCRdb stores in-frame clones only, minus some. Among approximately 250,000 clones listed, roughly four fifths were seen once. The sample was peripheral blood. The receptors originated from a woman in her forties or fifties with acute or convalescent COVID-19.

The gene calls are TRBV7-2 and TRBJ2-7, with a weak D call TRBD1 (6 bases). The CDR3 covers 14 residues. The V end was cut by 5 bases, the J end by 1 base, with 12 bases between. Germline V gene sequence: CDR1 SGHTA, CDR2 FQGNSA. The CDR3 DNA reads TGTGCCAGCAGCCACCGGGACACGTCCTACGAGCAGTACTTC. Amino acids: CASSHRDTSYEQYF. Complete variable domain (other parts from reference TRBV7-2 and TRBJ2-7): GAGVSQSPSNKVTEKGKDVELRCDPISGHTALYWYRQSLGQGLEFLIYFQGNSAPDKSGLPSDRFSAERTGGSVSTLTIQRTQQEDSAVYLCASSHRDTSYEQYFGPGTRLTVT.

The CDR3 loop reads CARSLLWCSFGSGELFF. CDR3 nucleotides: TGTGCCAGAAGCTTACTGTGGTGTAGTTTCGGGTCCGGGGAGCTGTTTTTT. V usage is TRBV7-5 and J usage is TRBJ2-2; TRBD2 is the table's D call, not checked against the DNA. TRBV7-5 is a pseudogene locus. This CDR3 region has 17 residues.

This chain links TRBV7-5 with TRBJ2-6; no check of the table's D call, TRBD1, against the DNA was made. TRBV7-5 is labeled a pseudogene. The CDR3 is 17 amino acids. CDR3: CARSLPQGTSGANVLTF. The CDR3 DNA reads as TGTGCCAGAAGCTTACCTCAGGGCACCTCTGGGGCCAACGTCCTGACTTTC.

The chain is built from TRBV28 and TRBJ2-7; 10 bases match TRBD2. Germline CDR1 and CDR2: MDHEN and SYDVKM. Trimming cost V 5 bases and J 6 bases; bases outside gene matches: 10. The CDR3 extends over 15 amino acids. The CDR3 region is CASSQSSGGRGEQYF. The CDR3 DNA is TGTGCCAGCAGTCAATCTAGCGGGGGACGAGGCGAGCAGTACTTC. The full variable domain, its missing parts supplied by reference TRBV28 and TRBJ2-7, is DVKVTQSSRYLVKRTGEKVFLECVQDMDHENMFWYRQDPGLGLRLIYFSYDVKMKEKGDIPEGYSVSREKKERFSLILESASTNQTSMYLCASSQSSGGRGEQYFGPGTRLTVT.

This chain connects TRBV5-1 to TRBJ2-1; TRBD2 matches at 13 bases. CDR1 is SGHRS and CDR2 is YFSETQ in the germline V gene. There are 17 residues in the CDR3. Trimming at V came to 4 bases and at J to 5 bases, leaving 9 bases not matched to a gene. The CDR3 region has the DNA TGCGCCAGCAGCCCGGGACTAGCGGGAAAAAAAGACAATGAGCAGTTCTTC. Residues: CASSPGLAGKKDNEQFF.

This sequence joins TRBV6-1 and TRBJ1-5, with D possibly TRBD1 on 6 matching bases. The V and J ends lost 0 bases and 7 bases respectively, with 13 bases between them. Looked up from germline, CDR1 is MNHNS and CDR2 is SASEGT. The length of the CDR3 is 15 residues. Here the CDR3 reads CASSEAQGRHQPQHF. The CDR3 coding sequence is TGTGCCAGCAGTGAAGCACAGGGTAGGCACCAGCCCCAGCATTTT.

The chain is built from TRBV10-2 and TRBJ2-7; D ambiguous. CDR1 and CDR2 (germline): WSHSY, SAAADI. V was cut by 6 bases and J by 2 bases, with 8 bases left in between. The CDR3 extends over 12 amino acids. CDR3 DNA sequence: TGCGCCAGCAGCCAACTCCCCTACGAGCAGTACTTC. Translating it yields CASSQLPYEQYF.

The chain couples TRBV24-1 to TRBJ1-2; D may be TRBD1 (6 bases). The CDR3 contains 16 residues. V shed 10 bases and J shed 5 bases, with 25 bases lying between them. Looked up from germline, CDR1 is KGHDR and CDR2 is SFDVKD. This CDR3 is CATKRLRNREGYGYTF. Here the CDR3 DNA reads TGTGCCACAAAACGCCTTAGGAACAGGGAGGGTTATGGCTACACCTTC.

The chain employs TRBV6-5 and TRBJ2-1, with 10 bases fitting TRBD2. The CDR3 has 13 residues. The germline V gene has CDR1 MNHEY and CDR2 SVGAGI. J lost 4 bases, V lost 10 bases, and 4 bases had no gene match. The CDR3 sequence: CAIRLAGYNEQFF. The CDR3 DNA reads TGTGCCATCAGACTAGCGGGTTACAATGAGCAGTTCTTC.

This sequence joins TRBV11-2 and TRBJ1-1; TRBD1 is a possible D gene (6 bases). The CDR3 loop spans 13 amino acids. The V end lost 2 bases, the J end lost 6 bases, and 10 bases lay between the germline ends. Looked up from germline, CDR1 is SGHAT and CDR2 is FQNNGV. CDR3 DNA sequence: TGTGCCAGCAGCTTAATAGGGGGACCTGAAGCTTTCTTT. Its translation is CASSLIGGPEAFF.

The V gene is TRBV30, the J gene TRBJ2-7; D is perhaps TRBD2 (6 bases). V lost 4 bases, J lost 7 bases, and 14 bases lay in between. The V gene's germline CDR1 is GTSNPN and CDR2 SVGIG (reference sequence). This CDR3 is built from 12 residues. The CDR3 here is CAWNSGPGEQYF. The DNA for the CDR3 is TGTGCCTGGAATAGCGGACCGGGGGAGCAGTACTTC.

This chain links TRBV18 with TRBJ1-3; TRBD1 might be the D (6 bases). V lost 0 bases to trimming and J lost 0 bases, with 12 bases between them. Germline V gives CDR1 KGHSH, CDR2 LQKENI. This CDR3 is built from 17 residues. CDR3: CASSPPTGLSSGNTIYF. The CDR3 region has the DNA TGTGCCAGCTCACCACCGACAGGACTGAGCTCTGGAAACACCATATATTTT.

The chain couples TRBV28 to TRBJ1-5; 8 bases match TRBD1. The CDR3 totals 16 residues. The germline V gene encodes CDR1 MDHEN and CDR2 SYDVKM. J gave up 4 bases and V 6 bases, and 11 bases lay outside the gene matches. The CDR3 coding sequence is TGTGCCAGCAGCTCCCCGGGACAGGACTCTAATCAGCCCCAGCATTTT. Translated: CASSSPGQDSNQPQHF.

V and J are TRBV7-6 and TRBJ1-1, with 8 bases matching TRBD1. CDR3 size: 18 residues. From germline, CDR1 is SGHVS and CDR2 FNYEAQ. The CDR3 loop is CAPVGQGAGGEKNTEAFF. In DNA form, the CDR3 reads TGTGCTCCGGTAGGCCAGGGGGCGGGTGGGGAAAAGAACACTGAAGCTTTCTTT.

V and J are TRBV19 and TRBJ2-7, with TRBD1 identical over 8 bases. Germline V gives CDR1 LNHDA, CDR2 SQIVND (reference sequence). The V segment lost 3 bases and the J segment 0 bases; nucleotides outside the gene matches: 19. The CDR3 runs to 20 residues. The CDR3 coding sequence is TGTGCCAGTAGTATGAGGGCCTGGGACAGGTATCAGAGAGTCTCCTACGAGCAGTACTTC. Translating gives CASSMRAWDRYQRVSYEQYF.

Details on this clone: The sample carries other DNA sequences with the same CDR3. The gene calls are TRBV19 and TRBJ1-6, with TRBD1 matching 9 bases. Germline CDR1 and CDR2: LNHDA and SQIVND (reference sequence). The CDR3 consists of 17 residues. J was trimmed by 0 bases and V by 3 bases; bases with no gene match: 3. The CDR3 here is CASSIGQGSSYNSPLHF. CDR3 coding DNA: TGTGCCAGTAGTATCGGACAGGGGAGCTCCTATAATTCACCCCTCCACTTT. The full variable domain, its missing parts supplied by reference TRBV19 and TRBJ1-6, is DGGITQSPKYLFRKEGQNVTLSCEQNLNHDAMYWYRQDPGQGLRLIYYSQIVNDFQKGDIAEGYSVSREKKESFPLTVTSAQKNPTAFYLCASSIGQGSSYNSPLHFGNGTRLTVT.

This sequence joins TRBV6-5 and TRBJ1-2; D not certain. CDR1 is MNHEY and CDR2 is SVGAGI in the germline V gene. The CDR3 is 13 amino acids. V was clipped by 2 bases and J by 5 bases, with 9 bases between them. CDR3 loop: CASSYKGGYGYTF. In DNA, the CDR3 is TGTGCCAGCAGTTACAAAGGAGGATATGGCTACACCTTC.

This chain uses TRBV2 with TRBJ1-4; 8 nucleotides line up with TRBD1. The germline CDR1 and CDR2 sequences are SNHLY and FYNNEI. The V segment lost 4 bases and the J segment 4 bases; nucleotides outside the gene matches: 2. The CDR3 spans 14 residues. The CDR3 nucleotides read TGTGCCAGCAGTGTGGGACAGGTTAATGAAAAACTGTTTTTT. Amino acid sequence: CASSVGQVNEKLFF.